The clone carrying this TCR beta chain came up many times. Its antigen is not identified. The entry originates in a study of early T cells in non-severe SARS-CoV-2 infection. Overall study: The input, bulk RNA from unsorted whole blood, was sequenced, and chains were unpaired.

General observations from the study: Matching against VDJdb likely underestimated virus-specific expansions, favoring anti-spike CD8.

Tagging with unique molecular identifiers was applied to individual cDNA molecules. Each CDR3 protein gets one entry after TCRdb re-called the 5' RACE reads with MiXCR. In the table there are 20,000 to 25,000 distinct CDR3 sequences, approximately 5.1% of which are singletons. The material sequenced was whole blood. The sequence was obtained from an adult who was a healthcare worker with PCR-confirmed SARS-CoV-2 infection or an uninfected control (not recorded which).

As DNA, the CDR3 is TGTGCCACGGCGGTCGCCTACAATGAGCAGTTCTTC. Amino acids: CATAVAYNEQFF. V and J are TRBV2 and TRBJ2-1; D not certain. Trimming left V 10 bases short and J 2 bases short, with 9 bases between. CDR1 SNHLY and CDR2 FYNNEI come from the germline V gene. The CDR3 runs 12 residues.